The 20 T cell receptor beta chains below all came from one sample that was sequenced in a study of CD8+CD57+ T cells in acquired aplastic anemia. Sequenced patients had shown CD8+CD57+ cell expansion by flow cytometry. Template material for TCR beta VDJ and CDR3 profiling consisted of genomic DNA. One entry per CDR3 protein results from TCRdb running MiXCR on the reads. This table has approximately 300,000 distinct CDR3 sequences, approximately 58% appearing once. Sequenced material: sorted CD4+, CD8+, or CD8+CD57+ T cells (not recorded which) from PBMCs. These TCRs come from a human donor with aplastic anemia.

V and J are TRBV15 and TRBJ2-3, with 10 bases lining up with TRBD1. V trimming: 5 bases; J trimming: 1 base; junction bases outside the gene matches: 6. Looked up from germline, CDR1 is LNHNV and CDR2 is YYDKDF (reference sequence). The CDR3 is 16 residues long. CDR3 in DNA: TGTGCCACCAGCCCTGGACAGGGGGATGGCACAGATACGCAGTATTTT. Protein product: CATSPGQGDGTDTQYF.

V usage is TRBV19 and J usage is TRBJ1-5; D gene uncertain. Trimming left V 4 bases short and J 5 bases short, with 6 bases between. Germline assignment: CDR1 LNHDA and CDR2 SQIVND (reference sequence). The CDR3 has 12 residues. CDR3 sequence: CASSTPHQPQHF. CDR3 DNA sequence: TGTGCCAGTAGTACCCCCCATCAGCCCCAGCATTTT. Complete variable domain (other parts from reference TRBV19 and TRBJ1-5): DGGITQSPKYLFRKEGQNVTLSCEQNLNHDAMYWYRQDPGQGLRLIYYSQIVNDFQKGDIAEGYSVSREKKESFPLTVTSAQKNPTAFYLCASSTPHQPQHFGDGTRLSIL.

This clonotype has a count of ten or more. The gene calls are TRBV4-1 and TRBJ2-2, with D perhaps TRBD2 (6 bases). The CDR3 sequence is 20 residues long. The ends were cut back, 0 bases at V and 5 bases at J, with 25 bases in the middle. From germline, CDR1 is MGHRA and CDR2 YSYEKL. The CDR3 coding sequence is TGCGCCAGCAGCCAAGATAAGGTCGCAGCGGGCCCCTGGGAAACCGGGGAGCTGTTTTTT. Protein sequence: CASSQDKVAAGPWETGELFF.

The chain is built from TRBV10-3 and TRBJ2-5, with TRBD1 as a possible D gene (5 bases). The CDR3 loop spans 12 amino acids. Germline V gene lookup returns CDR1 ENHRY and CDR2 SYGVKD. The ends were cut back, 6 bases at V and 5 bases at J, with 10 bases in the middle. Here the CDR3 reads CAIRGRDETQYF. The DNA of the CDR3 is TGTGCCATCAGGGGGCGCGATGAGACCCAGTACTTC.

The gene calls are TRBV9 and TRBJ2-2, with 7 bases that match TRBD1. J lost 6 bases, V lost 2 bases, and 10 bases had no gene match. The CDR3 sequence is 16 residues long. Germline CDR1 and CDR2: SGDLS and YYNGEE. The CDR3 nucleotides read TGTGCCAGCAGCGTGGATCGGACAGGAATTCCCGGGGAGCTGTTTTTT. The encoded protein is CASSVDRTGIPGELFF.

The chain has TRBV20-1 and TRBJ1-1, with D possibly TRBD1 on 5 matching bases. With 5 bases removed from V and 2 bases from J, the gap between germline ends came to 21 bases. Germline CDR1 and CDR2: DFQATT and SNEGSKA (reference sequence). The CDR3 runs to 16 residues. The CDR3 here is CSAPPIRAGPNTEAFF. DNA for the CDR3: TGCAGTGCTCCGCCTATCCGGGCAGGGCCAAACACTGAAGCTTTCTTT.

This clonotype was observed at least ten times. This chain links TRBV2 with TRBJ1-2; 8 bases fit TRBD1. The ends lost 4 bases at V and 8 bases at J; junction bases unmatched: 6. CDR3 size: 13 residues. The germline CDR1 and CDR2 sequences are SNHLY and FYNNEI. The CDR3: CASSGGQEWGYTF. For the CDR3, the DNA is TGTGCCAGCAGTGGGGGACAGGAGTGGGGCTACACCTTC. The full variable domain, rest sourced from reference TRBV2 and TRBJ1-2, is EPEVTQTPSHQVTQMGQEVILRCVPISNHLYFYWYRQILGQKVEFLVSFYNNEISEKSEIFDDQFSVERPDGSNFTLKIRSTKLEDSAMYFCASSGGQEWGYTFGSGTRLTVV.

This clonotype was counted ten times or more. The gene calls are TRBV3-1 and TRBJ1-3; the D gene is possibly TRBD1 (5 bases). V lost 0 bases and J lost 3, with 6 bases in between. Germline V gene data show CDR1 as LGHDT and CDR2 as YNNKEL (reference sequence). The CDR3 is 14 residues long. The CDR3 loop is CASSQEGLGNTIYF. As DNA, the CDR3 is TGTGCCAGCAGCCAAGAGGGGCTTGGAAACACCATATATTTT.

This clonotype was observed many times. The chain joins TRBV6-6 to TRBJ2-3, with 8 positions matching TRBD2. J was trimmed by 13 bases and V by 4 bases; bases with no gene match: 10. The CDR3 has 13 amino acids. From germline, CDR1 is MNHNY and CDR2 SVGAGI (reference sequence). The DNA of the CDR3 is TGTGCCAGCAGTTCATTCGGGAGGGCCGTTAAGTATTTT. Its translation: CASSSFGRAVKYF.

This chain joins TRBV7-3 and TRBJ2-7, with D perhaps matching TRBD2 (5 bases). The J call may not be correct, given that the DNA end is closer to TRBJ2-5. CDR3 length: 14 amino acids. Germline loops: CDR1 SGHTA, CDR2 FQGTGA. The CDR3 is CASSRLGVGETQYF. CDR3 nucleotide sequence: TGTGCCAGCAGCCGACTGGGAGTGGGGGAGACCCAGTACTTC.

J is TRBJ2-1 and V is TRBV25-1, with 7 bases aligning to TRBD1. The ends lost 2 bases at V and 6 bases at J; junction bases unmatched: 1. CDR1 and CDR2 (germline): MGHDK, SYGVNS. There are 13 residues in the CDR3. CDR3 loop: CASSEGQANEQFF. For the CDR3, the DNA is TGTGCCAGCAGTGAAGGACAGGCCAATGAGCAGTTCTTC. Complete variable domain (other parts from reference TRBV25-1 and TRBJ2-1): EADIYQTPRYLVIGTGKKITLECSQTMGHDKMYWYQQDPGMELHLIHYSYGVNSTEKGDLSSESTVSRIRTEHFPLTLESARPSHTSQYLCASSEGQANEQFFGPGTRLTVL.

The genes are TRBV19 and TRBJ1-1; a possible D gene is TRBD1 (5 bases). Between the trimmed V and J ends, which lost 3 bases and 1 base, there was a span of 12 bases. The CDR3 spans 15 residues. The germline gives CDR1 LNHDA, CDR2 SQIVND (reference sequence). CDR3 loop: CASSIGGVWNTEAFF. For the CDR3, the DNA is TGTGCCAGTAGTATCGGGGGGGTTTGGAACACTGAAGCTTTCTTT.

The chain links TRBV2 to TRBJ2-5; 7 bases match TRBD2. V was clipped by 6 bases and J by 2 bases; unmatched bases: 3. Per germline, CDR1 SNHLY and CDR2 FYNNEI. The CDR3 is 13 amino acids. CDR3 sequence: CASSGLGQETQYF. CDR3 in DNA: TGTGCCAGCAGCGGACTAGGACAAGAGACCCAGTACTTC.

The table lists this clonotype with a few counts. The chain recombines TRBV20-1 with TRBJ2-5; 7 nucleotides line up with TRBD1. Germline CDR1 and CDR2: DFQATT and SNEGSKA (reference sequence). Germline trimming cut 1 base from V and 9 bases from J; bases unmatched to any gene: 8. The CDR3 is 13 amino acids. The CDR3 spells CSARGDRDQPQYF. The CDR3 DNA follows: TGCAGTGCTAGAGGAGACAGGGACCAGCCCCAGTACTTC.

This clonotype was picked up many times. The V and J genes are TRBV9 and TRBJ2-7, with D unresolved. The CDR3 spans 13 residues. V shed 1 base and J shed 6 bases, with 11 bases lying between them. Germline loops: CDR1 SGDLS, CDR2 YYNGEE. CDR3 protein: CASSVPLPAEQYF. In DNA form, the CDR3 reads TGTGCCAGCAGCGTACCACTACCCGCCGAGCAGTACTTC.

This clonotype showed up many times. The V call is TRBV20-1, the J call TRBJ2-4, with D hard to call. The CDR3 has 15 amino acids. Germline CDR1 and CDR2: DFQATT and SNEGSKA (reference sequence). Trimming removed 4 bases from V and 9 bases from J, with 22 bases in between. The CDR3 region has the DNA TGCAGTGCTACATGGCATTCGGCAGGAGAGAGCATTCAGTACTTC. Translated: CSATWHSAGESIQYF.

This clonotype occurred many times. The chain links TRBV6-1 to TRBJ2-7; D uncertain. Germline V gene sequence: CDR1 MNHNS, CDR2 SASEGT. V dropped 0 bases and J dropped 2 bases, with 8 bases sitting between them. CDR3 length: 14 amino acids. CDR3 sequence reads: CASSEATRAYEQYF. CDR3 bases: TGTGCCAGCAGTGAAGCTACCAGAGCCTACGAGCAGTACTTC.

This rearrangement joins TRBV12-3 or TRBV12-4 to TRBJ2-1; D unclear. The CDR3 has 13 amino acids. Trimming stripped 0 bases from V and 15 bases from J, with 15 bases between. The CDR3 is CASSLALAAQRFF. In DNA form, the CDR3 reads TGTGCCAGCAGTTTAGCGTTGGCCGCTCAGCGGTTCTTC.

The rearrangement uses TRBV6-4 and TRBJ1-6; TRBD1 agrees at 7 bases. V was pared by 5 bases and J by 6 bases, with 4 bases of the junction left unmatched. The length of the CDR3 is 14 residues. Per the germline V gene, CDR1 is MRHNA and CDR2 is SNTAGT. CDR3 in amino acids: CASSSQGGNSPLHF. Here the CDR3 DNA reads TGTGCCAGCAGTTCCCAGGGGGGTAATTCACCCCTCCACTTT.

CDR3 amino acids: CSVLPGAGEQYF. CDR3 sequence (DNA): TGCAGCGTTCTCCCGGGGGCGGGGGAGCAGTACTTC. The V and J genes are TRBV29-1 and TRBJ2-7; D could derive from TRBD1 or TRBD2 (6 bases each). The germline gives CDR1 SQVTM, CDR2 ANQGSEA. V lost 5 bases to trimming and J lost 7 bases, with 15 bases between them. The CDR3 spans 12 residues.